This T cell receptor (beta chain) derives from a study of blood T cell repertoires in COVID-19. Across the whole study: From T cells, B-cell-depleted T cells, or PBMCs came the material, which was cDNA or gDNA.

In the study's own analysis: Nucleated cell number was recorded as an estimate derived from reference gene primer amplification. Using immunoSEQ multiplex PCR, the repertoire was profiled, and TCRdb retains in-frame clones only, with some absent. The DNA gave D and trimming, while V, J and clone size come from that table. The repertoire has fewer than 350,000 clones, about 90% of them found once; the top ten carry approximately 8%. The germline V gene has CDR1 SGHTA and CDR2 FQGTGA. The CDR3 runs 19 residues. The V and J ends lost 7 bases and 2 bases respectively, with 28 bases between them. Sequencing used peripheral blood. The chain couples TRBV7-3 to TRBJ2-3; possibly TRBD2 for D (5 bases). This clonotype originated in a woman in her forties or fifties who had recovered from COVID-19. CDR3 nucleotides: TGTGCCAGCAACTGGGCAGCACTGCTTTGGTTAGACTACACAGATACGCAGTATTTT. Translation gives CASNWAALLWLDYTDTQYF.